The source of this T cell receptor beta chain is a study of blood T cell repertoires in COVID-19. The table came from immunoSEQ multiplex PCR; TCRdb's copy has only in-frame clones and leaves some out. The sample lists approximately 92,000 clones; about 80% were seen once. Germline-derived CDR1 and CDR2 are SEHNR and FQNEAQ (reference sequence). CDR3 length: 14 residues. V shed 4 bases and J 4 bases; nucleotides not matched to a gene: 4. This chain uses TRBV7-9 with TRBJ1-3; TRBD1 matches at 7 bases. The sequenced sample consisted of peripheral blood. This sequence originates from a man in his sixties with acute or convalescent COVID-19. The CDR3 nucleotides are TGTGCCAGCAGCTATACAGGGGAGGGAAACACCATATATTTT. Translating it yields CASSYTGEGNTIYF.